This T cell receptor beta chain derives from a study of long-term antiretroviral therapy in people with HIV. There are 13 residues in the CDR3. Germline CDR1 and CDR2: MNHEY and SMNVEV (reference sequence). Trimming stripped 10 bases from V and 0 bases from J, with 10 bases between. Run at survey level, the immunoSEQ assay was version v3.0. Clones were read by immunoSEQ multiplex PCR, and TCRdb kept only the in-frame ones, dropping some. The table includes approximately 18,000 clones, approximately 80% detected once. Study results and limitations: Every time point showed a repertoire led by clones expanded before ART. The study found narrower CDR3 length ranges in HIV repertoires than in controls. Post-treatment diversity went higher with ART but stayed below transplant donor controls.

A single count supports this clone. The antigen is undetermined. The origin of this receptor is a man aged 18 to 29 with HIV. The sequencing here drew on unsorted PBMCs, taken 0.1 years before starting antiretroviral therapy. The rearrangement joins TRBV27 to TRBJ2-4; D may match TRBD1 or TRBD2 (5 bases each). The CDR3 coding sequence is TGTGCCACCGGGACCTTAGCCAAAAACATTCAGTACTTC. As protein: CATGTLAKNIQYF.